The sample holds one count of the clone carrying this T cell receptor (beta chain). The entry originates in a study of blood T cell repertoires in COVID-19. Cohort 3 recovery required two negative PCRs, clearance, or symptom resolution. Under the authors' procedure: From reference gene primer amplification, estimates of nucleated cell counts were derived. Assay: immunoSEQ multiplex PCR; the TCRdb copy retains only in-frame clones and omits some. V and J calls and clone size are as listed in that table; D and trimming were resolved from the DNA. The data hold hundreds of thousands of clones, with 89% observed a single time. The CDR3 has 14 amino acids. The trim removed 6 bases at V and 1 base at J, leaving 4 bases unmatched. Germline CDR1 is LNHDA and CDR2 is SQIVND (reference sequence).

The specimen sequenced was PBMCs or T cells enriched from blood (not recorded which). The chain carries TRBV19 and TRBJ2-5, with 8 positions matching TRBD1. The receptor comes from a man aged 55-75 years who had recovered from COVID-19. The CDR3 here is CASRRQGIQETQYF. The CDR3 bases are TGTGCCAGTAGGCGACAGGGGATCCAAGAGACCCAGTACTTC.